Each of the 16 T cell receptor beta chains below was sequenced from the same sample in a study of radiotherapy plus CTLA-4 blockade in lung cancer. Measured with immunoSEQ multiplex PCR; TCRdb has only the in-frame clones, and not every one. The profile shows under 25,000 clones, 73% of them singletons. Specimen: peripheral blood, collected from a patient treated with radiotherapy plus ipilimumab. The receptors stem from a human donor with non-small cell lung cancer who had stable disease on radiotherapy plus ipilimumab.

This clone was seen just once. The rearrangement joins TRBV25-1 to TRBJ2-3; D gene unclear. With 3 bases removed from V and 0 bases from J, the gap between germline ends came to 10 bases. Germline loops: CDR1 MGHDK, CDR2 SYGVNS. This CDR3 is built from 15 residues. Here the CDR3 DNA reads TGTGCCAGCAGTGACGATACGATTAGCACAGATACGCAGTATTTT. It codes for CASSDDTISTDTQYF.

This chain links TRBV29-1 with TRBJ2-7; D gene uncertain. Germline V gene sequence: CDR1 SQVTM, CDR2 ANQGSEA. V lost 1 base, J lost 5 bases, and 6 bases lay in between. The CDR3 contains 11 residues. The CDR3 bases are TGCAGCGTTGAAGTCACCCACGAGCAGTACTTC. This translates into CSVEVTHEQYF.

The chain employs TRBV18 and TRBJ2-1; perhaps TRBD2 as D (5 bases). This CDR3 comprises 15 residues. Trimming stripped 5 bases from V and 6 bases from J, with 17 bases between. From germline, CDR1 is KGHSH and CDR2 LQKENI. CDR3 sequence: CASSVVGGFINEQFF. CDR3 bases: TGTGCCAGCTCAGTCGTTGGCGGGTTTATCAATGAGCAGTTCTTC. The full variable domain, completed using reference TRBV18 and TRBJ2-1, is NAGVMQNPRHLVRRRGQEARLRCSPMKGHSHVYWYRQLPEEGLKFMVYLQKENIIDESGMPKERFSAEFPKEGPSILRIQQVVRGDSAAYFCASSVVGGFINEQFFGPGTRLTVL.

V and J are TRBV5-1 and TRBJ2-7; TRBD1 aligns across 8 bases. CDR1 is SGHRS and CDR2 is YFSETQ in the germline V gene. CDR3 length: 15 amino acids. Unmatched junction bases numbered 16, after V lost 4 bases and J lost 10 bases. The CDR3 coding sequence is TGCGCCAGCAGCCTCCAGGACAGGGCAGGTATTGAACAGTACTTC. Its translation is CASSLQDRAGIEQYF.

The sample holds a few counts of this clone. The V and J genes are TRBV4-1 and TRBJ1-3; D gene uncertain. This CDR3 has 15 amino acids. With 1 base removed from V and 4 bases from J, the gap between germline ends came to 11 bases. Looked up from germline, CDR1 is MGHRA and CDR2 is YSYEKL. The CDR3 DNA reads as TGCGCCAGCAGCCAAGGTCGGGATAAGGGAAACACCATATATTTT. Its protein is CASSQGRDKGNTIYF.

This sequence joins TRBV30 and TRBJ2-7, with D perhaps matching TRBD1 or TRBD2 (5 bases each). The CDR3 totals 15 residues. From germline, CDR1 is GTSNPN and CDR2 SVGIG (reference sequence). V was clipped by 6 bases and J by 2 bases, with 20 bases between them. This CDR3 reads CACIPRDRTTYEQYF. DNA for the CDR3: TGTGCCTGCATACCTCGGGACCGCACCACCTACGAGCAGTACTTC. The full variable domain, in which reference TRBV30 and TRBJ2-7 provide the parts outside the CDR3, is SQTIHQWPATLVQPVGSPLSLECTVEGTSNPNLYWYRQAAGRGLQLLFYSVGIGQISSEVPQNLSASRPQDRQFILSSKKLLLSDSGFYLCACIPRDRTTYEQYFGPGTRLTVT.

The CDR3 is CASSLYGEQYF. The CDR3 DNA is TGTGCCAGCAGTTTATATGGGGAGCAGTACTTC. The rearrangement links TRBV27 to TRBJ2-7; D is uncertain. The ends were cut back, 1 base at V and 7 bases at J, with 5 bases in the middle. The CDR3 has 11 amino acids. Germline loops: CDR1 MNHEY, CDR2 SMNVEV (reference sequence).

This chain connects TRBV18 to TRBJ1-2; maybe TRBD1 (5 bases). V was trimmed by 3 bases and J by 6 bases, leaving 20 bases between them. The length of the CDR3 is 16 residues. In germline, CDR1 is KGHSH, CDR2 LQKENI. The chain's CDR3 is CASSPLRDYSANGYTF. The DNA of the CDR3 is TGTGCCAGCTCACCTCTCCGGGACTACTCAGCGAATGGCTACACCTTC.

The rearrangement joins TRBV6-6 to TRBJ1-1, with D perhaps TRBD1 (5 bases). Germline CDR1 MNHNY, CDR2 SVGAGI (reference sequence). This CDR3 is built from 15 residues. V was clipped by 6 bases and J by 4 bases, with 18 bases between them. The CDR3 region is CASSPRRWGVTEAFF. The CDR3 nucleotides read TGTGCCAGCAGCCCACGGAGGTGGGGGGTCACTGAAGCTTTCTTT.

The V and J genes are TRBV11-2 and TRBJ1-2; D is perhaps TRBD1 (5 bases). Per the germline V gene, CDR1 is SGHAT and CDR2 is FQNNGV. There are 15 residues in the CDR3. V dropped 5 bases and J dropped 6 bases, with 19 bases sitting between them. DNA for the CDR3: TGTGCCAGCAGCCCGCCGCGGGGCCTGAAGGATGGCTACACCTTC. Its protein product is CASSPPRGLKDGYTF.

The chain links TRBV18 to TRBJ2-4, with 9 bases matching TRBD1. The CDR3 is made up of 14 amino acids. CDR1 KGHSH and CDR2 LQKENI come from the germline V gene. Trimming took 4 bases from V and 6 from J; bases not matched to a gene: 4. The CDR3: CASSLRTGANIQYF. The CDR3 DNA follows: TGTGCCAGCTCACTCCGGACAGGGGCAAACATTCAGTACTTC.

The V call is TRBV11-3, the J call TRBJ2-3; D is undetermined. The V end lost 6 bases, the J end lost 3 bases, and 7 bases lay between the germline ends. The length of the CDR3 is 12 residues. The germline gives CDR1 SGHNT, CDR2 YENEEA. The CDR3 coding sequence is TGTGCCAGCAGGGAGCGAACAGATACGCAGTATTTT. This sequence encodes CASRERTDTQYF. The full variable domain, its missing parts supplied by reference TRBV11-3 and TRBJ2-3, is EAGVVQSPRYKIIEKKQPVAFWCNPISGHNTLYWYLQNLGQGPELLIRYENEEAVDDSQLPKDRFSAERLKGVDSTLKIQPAELGDSAVYLCASRERTDTQYFGPGTRLTVL.

The chain joins TRBV7-6 to TRBJ2-5, with D uncertain. The CDR3 loop spans 11 amino acids. The V and J ends lost 5 bases and 5 bases respectively, with 6 bases between them. Germline CDR1 reads SGHVS; CDR2 reads FNYEAQ. The CDR3 here is CASSLAETQYF. The CDR3 nucleotides read TGTGCCAGCAGCCTTGCGGAGACCCAGTACTTC.

This clone showed up just a few times. The V and J genes are TRBV6-6 and TRBJ2-6; D may correspond to TRBD1 or TRBD2 (5 bases each). The CDR3 is 15 residues long. Germline V gives CDR1 MNHNY, CDR2 SVGAGI (reference sequence). Trimming cost V 5 bases and J 2 bases, with 10 bases left between them. CDR3 region: CASSGGSAGANVLTF. The CDR3 bases are TGTGCCAGCAGTGGGGGTTCTGCTGGGGCCAACGTCCTGACTTTC.

The chain combines TRBV7-3 with TRBJ2-2; TRBD1 agrees at 8 bases. Germline CDR1 and CDR2: SGHTA and FQGTGA. V lost 6 bases, J lost 6 bases, and 6 bases stayed unmatched. The CDR3 length is 14 residues. CDR3 region: CASRYQGAAGELFF. DNA of the CDR3: TGTGCCAGCAGATACCAGGGGGCAGCCGGGGAGCTGTTTTTT.

V gene TRBV6-5 combines with J gene TRBJ2-4, with 11 nucleotides matching TRBD2. Germline lookup yields CDR1 MNHEY and CDR2 SVGAGI. CDR3 length: 15 amino acids. V shed 5 bases and J 8 bases; nucleotides not matched to a gene: 8. CDR3 sequence (DNA): TGTGCCAGCAGTCATACTAGCGGGAGTGGCCACATTCAGTACTTC. Translated: CASSHTSGSGHIQYF.